A selection of T cell receptor beta chains follows, all from one sample in a study of identical twins. TCRdb redid the calling of the 5' RACE reads with MiXCR, one entry per CDR3 protein. The data show around 670,000 distinct CDR3 sequences, roughly 6% seen once. Sequenced material: naive T cells sorted from blood. These receptors were taken from a man younger than 35 in good health. Both conserved end residues are part of each CDR3. The D gene is left open where the match is weak. Only part of the rows carry a size: once, few, many, or a class if the clone is expanded.

j_gene,v_gene,abundance,d_gene,CDR3nt,CDR3aa
TRBJ2-1,TRBV24-1,NA,NA,TGTGCCACCAGTGATTTCAGGTATGATGAGCAGTTCTTC,CATSDFRYDEQFF
TRBJ2-2,TRBV5-1,NA,TRBD1,TGCGCCAGCAGCTTGGTGGCAGGGGGCCCCGGGGAGCTGTTTTTT,CASSLVAGGPGELFF
TRBJ2-6,TRBV7-9,many,NA,TGTGCCAGCAGCTACCGAGATTCTGGGGCCAACGTCCTGACTTTC,CASSYRDSGANVLTF
TRBJ2-3,TRBV7-8,many,NA,TGTGCCAGCAGCACCTACGGATCCGAGCGGGGCACAGATACGCAGTATTTT,CASSTYGSERGTDTQYF
TRBJ2-5,TRBV12-3/TRBV12-4,many,NA,TGTGCCAGCAGCCCCCGAGAGGGACGAACCCAAGAGACCCAGTACTTC,CASSPREGRTQETQYF
TRBJ2-1,TRBV14,NA,TRBD2,TGTGCCAGCAGCCAAGATCCTAGCGGGTTTTACAATGAGCAGTTCTTC,CASSQDPSGFYNEQFF
TRBJ2-7,TRBV4-1,NA,TRBD2,TGCGCCAGCAGCCAACCGAGTAGCGGGAGGTACGAGCAGTACTTC,CASSQPSSGRYEQYF
TRBJ2-2,TRBV5-1,few,NA,TGCGCCAGCAGTCGATCAAGAGGGATCCCCGGGGAGCTGTTTTTT,CASSRSRGIPGELFF
TRBJ1-1,TRBV6-1,many,NA,TGTGCCAGCAGCCACGCGCAACGAGGATCTGAAGCTTTCTTT,CASSHAQRGSEAFF
TRBJ2-5,TRBV7-8,NA,TRBD2,TGTGCCAGCAGCCCACTAGCGGGAGGGCTTTTTAACCAAGAGACCCAGTACTTC,CASSPLAGGLFNQETQYF
TRBJ2-7,TRBV25-1,NA,NA,TGTGCCAGCAGTGAAAAAGATGAGGGCCTCGCGGGGGAGCAGTACTTC,CASSEKDEGLAGEQYF
TRBJ2-5,TRBV28,many,TRBD1,TGTGCCAGCAGTCTTGCGACAGGGGCGGGGACCCAGTACTTC,CASSLATGAGTQYF
TRBJ1-1,TRBV9,NA,TRBD1,TGTGCCAGCAGCGACCGGCCGACAGGGGGGAACACTGAAGCTTTCTTT,CASSDRPTGGNTEAFF
TRBJ2-1,TRBV5-1,many,NA,TGCGCCAGCAAAGTAGCGAACGCCTACAATGAGCAGTTCTTC,CASKVANAYNEQFF
TRBJ2-2,TRBV29-1,many,TRBD1,TGCAGCGTTGAACCGGGACAGGGGCCCACCGGGGAGCTGTTTTTT,CSVEPGQGPTGELFF
TRBJ1-2,TRBV9,many,NA,TGTGCCAGCAGCGTTAACTATGGCTACACCTTC,CASSVNYGYTF
TRBJ2-2,TRBV5-1,few,TRBD2,TGCGCCAGCAGCACTGCGGACGGCGGGACAGGGACTAGCGGGAGGGCCCCGGGGGAGCTGTTTTTT,CASSTADGGTGTSGRAPGELFF
TRBJ2-1,TRBV3-1,many,NA,TGTGCCAGCAGCCACCTTCGCAATGAGCAGTTCTTC,CASSHLRNEQFF
TRBJ2-1,TRBV2,NA,TRBD1,TGTGCCAGCAGTGAAGGACAGGGGGCGGGCTACAATGAGCAGTTCTTC,CASSEGQGAGYNEQFF
TRBJ2-5,TRBV7-9,many,NA,TGTGCCAGCAGCTTAGCAAAACCTCGGGAGACCCAGTACTTC,CASSLAKPRETQYF
TRBJ2-7,TRBV7-2,NA,NA,TGTGCCAGCAGCGCGACCGTCTACGAGCAGTACTTC,CASSATVYEQYF
TRBJ2-3,TRBV11-2,many,NA,TGTGCCAGCAGCTTAGTTCATGGGACAGATACGCAGTATTTT,CASSLVHGTDTQYF
TRBJ1-1,TRBV12-3/TRBV12-4,many,NA,TGTGCCAGCAGTAGGGGGTCCATGAACACTGAAGCTTTCTTT,CASSRGSMNTEAFF
TRBJ2-2,TRBV12-3/TRBV12-4,NA,TRBD2,TGTGCCAGCAGTCCCCGATGGGGGACTAGTCTCACCGGGGAGCTGTTTTTT,CASSPRWGTSLTGELFF